This TCR beta chain comes out of a study of regulatory T cells in long-lasting Graves disease. Study context: Newly diagnosed Graves' patients took antithyroid drugs under 3 months. Study-level results: Persistent cases favored TRBV28, TRBJ1-2 and TRBJ2-5.

Time point in this sample: newly diagnosed GD, antithyroid drugs for less than 3 months. Extracted PBMC RNA gave rise to the TCR library. Germline CDR1 SGHRS, CDR2 YFSETQ. The J segment lost 10 bases and the V segment lost 4 bases, leaving 14 bases of the junction unmatched. The CDR3 spans 16 residues. This clonotype was observed at least ten times. Its antigen is not identified. Combining iRepertoire HTBI primers with Arm-PCR of CDR3 regions, the authors built TCR beta libraries. From the multiplex PCR reads, TCRdb called clonotypes with MiXCR, one entry per CDR3 protein. Among 540,000 or so distinct CDR3 sequences listed, less than 15% were seen once. A further study also used this sample, focusing on T cells in Graves' hyperthyroidism and ophthalmopathy. That source reports: Graves' hyperthyroidism is called stable when ophthalmopathy does not progress within 18 months.

Here the sequenced sample was peripheral blood mononuclear cells (PBMCs), taken at new diagnosis, from a patient treated with antithyroid drugs. The TCR originated in a man aged 25 to 40 with Graves disease. The gene calls are TRBV5-1 and TRBJ2-1; TRBD2 agrees at 10 bases. The CDR3 sequence: CASSRRGLAGEEEQFF. In nucleotides, the CDR3 is TGCGCCAGCAGCCGGCGAGGGCTAGCGGGGGAGGAGGAGCAGTTCTTC.